This section outlines one T cell receptor (beta chain) sequence together with its context. The antigen is undetermined. The data derive from a study of cytomegalovirus exposure and HLA in healthy donors. Study background: Researchers previously reported finding roughly 120 million unique TCR beta sequences from 150 million to 200 million T cells.

Both 60 Vbeta primers and 13 Jbeta primers went into the PCR. Sequencing was performed with immunoSEQ multiplex PCR; in TCRdb, only in-frame clones are kept and a portion is missing. The sample consists of approximately 210,000 clones, around 87% of them appearing once. CDR3 length equals 15 residues. CDR1 is GTSNPN and CDR2 is SVGIG in the germline V gene (reference sequence). The trim removed 4 bases at V and 4 bases at J, leaving 10 bases unmatched. Findings and limits, study-wide: With later analysis, a missense DCLRE1C variant became linked to TCR beta V- and J-gene trimming.

Sequenced input: PBMCs. The receptor's source is a woman younger than 30 in good health and CMV-seronegative. The rearrangement joins TRBV30 to TRBJ1-2; TRBD1 aligns across 9 bases. CDR3 bases: TGTGCCTGGACCCAACAGGGGGCGATTCTCTATGGCTACACCTTC. This translates into CAWTQQGAILYGYTF.